This TCR beta chain came from a study of T cells in Graves' hyperthyroidism and ophthalmopathy. This clonotype was picked up a small number of times. These patients, aged 18 to 65, had recently diagnosed hyperthyroidism lasting under 2 months. The study excluded patients with uncontrolled infection, other autoimmune disease, pregnancy or lactation. Germline CDR1 KGHDR, CDR2 SFDVKD. CDR3 size: 12 residues. V was clipped by 0 bases and J by 13 bases, with 9 bases between them. Template material for amplifying TCR beta CDR3 regions consisted of RNA transcripts. During a first-round RT-PCR of the TCR CDR3, the HTBI primer set was used. One entry per CDR3 protein, called by TCRdb with MiXCR from the multiplex PCR reads. Here the sample spans a few hundred thousand distinct CDR3 sequences, approximately 15% being singletons.

Specimen: blood. V is TRBV24-1 and J is TRBJ2-1; D possibly uses TRBD1 or TRBD2 (5 bases each). This sequence originates from a woman aged 18 to 35 with Graves' hyperthyroidism. CDR3 DNA sequence: TGTGCCACCAGTGATTTGTTGGGGGACCAGTTCTTC. Protein sequence: CATSDLLGDQFF.